This TCR beta chain appears in the sequencing data of a study of Graves' ophthalmopathy and Graves' hyperthyroidism. As the template, RNA transcripts were used to amplify TCR beta CDR3 regions. First-round RT-PCR employed HTBI primers, with a second-round multiplex PCR after it. MiXCR, run by TCRdb on the multiplex PCR reads, gives a single entry per CDR3 protein. The table includes 650,000 to 900,000 distinct CDR3 sequences, roughly two fifths detected once. Per the germline V gene, CDR1 is SNHLY and CDR2 is FYNNEI. Trimming removed 2 bases from V and 4 bases from J, with 17 bases in between. This CDR3 is built from 16 residues.

The TCR comes from an adult man with Graves' ophthalmopathy. This sequence joins TRBV2 and TRBJ1-2; D gene unclear. Specimen: peripheral blood. The CDR3 here is CASSEWDYEDGYGYTF. The CDR3 bases are TGTGCCAGCAGTGAATGGGATTACGAGGATGGCTATGGCTACACCTTC. The full variable domain, rest sourced from reference TRBV2 and TRBJ1-2, is EPEVTQTPSHQVTQMGQEVILRCVPISNHLYFYWYRQILGQKVEFLVSFYNNEISEKSEIFDDQFSVERPDGSNFTLKIRSTKLEDSAMYFCASSEWDYEDGYGYTFGSGTRLTVV.